A selection of T cell receptor beta chains follows, all from one sample in a study of cytomegalovirus exposure and HLA in healthy donors. Libraries were prepared by immunoSEQ multiplex PCR; TCRdb keeps only in-frame clonotypes and omits some of them. The sample shows roughly 71,000 clones, and around 5% sits with its ten largest clones. The sample consisted of PBMCs. The source is a woman in her thirties or forties in good health and CMV-seropositive. Each CDR3 is given with its conserved first and last residue. A D gene is named only where the DNA matches it firmly.

V gene: TRBV20-1; J gene: TRBJ1-1; D gene: TRBD1; CDR3 protein: CSADGTGEAFF; CDR3 DNA: TGCAGTGCGGACGGGACAGGGGAAGCTTTCTTT
V gene: TRBV2; J gene: TRBJ2-5; D gene: .; CDR3 protein: CASSHRAGDETQYF; CDR3 DNA: TGTGCCAGCTCGCACAGGGCGGGGGACGAGACCCAGTACTTC
V gene: TRBV29-1; J gene: TRBJ2-1; D gene: .; CDR3 protein: CSVERPTYNEQFF; CDR3 DNA: TGCAGCGTTGAGCGTCCGACCTACAATGAGCAGTTCTTC
V gene: TRBV19; J gene: TRBJ2-1; D gene: TRBD2; CDR3 protein: CASSIGLAGDGEQFF; CDR3 DNA: TGTGCCAGTAGTATAGGGCTAGCGGGAGATGGTGAGCAGTTCTTC
V gene: TRBV5-1; J gene: TRBJ1-3; D gene: TRBD1; CDR3 protein: CASRGQGAGNTIYF; CDR3 DNA: TGCGCCAGCAGAGGACAGGGAGCTGGAAACACCATATATTTT
V gene: TRBV29-1; J gene: TRBJ2-4; D gene: TRBD1; CDR3 protein: CSVRPGTGGVIQYF; CDR3 DNA: TGCAGCGTTCGCCCTGGGACAGGGGGGGTCATTCAGTACTTC
V gene: TRBV27; J gene: TRBJ2-7; D gene: .; CDR3 protein: CASSQLGGPRGQYF; CDR3 DNA: TGTGCCAGCAGTCAACTAGGAGGGCCTCGGGGGCAGTACTTC
V gene: TRBV11-2; J gene: TRBJ2-3; D gene: .; CDR3 protein: CASSLAPWGVGTTDTQYF; CDR3 DNA: TGTGCCAGCAGCTTAGCCCCGTGGGGGGTAGGGACCACAGATACACAGTATTTT
V gene: TRBV6-5; J gene: TRBJ1-2; D gene: .; CDR3 protein: CASSPREGYYGYTF; CDR3 DNA: TGTGCCAGCAGCCCCCGGGAGGGTTACTATGGCTACACCTTC
V gene: TRBV27; J gene: TRBJ2-2; D gene: .; CDR3 protein: CASSFSRNTGELFF; CDR3 DNA: TGTGCCAGCAGTTTTTCCAGGAACACCGGGGAGCTGTTTTTT
V gene: TRBV27; J gene: TRBJ2-1; D gene: TRBD2; CDR3 protein: CASESRGGSYNEQFF; CDR3 DNA: TGTGCCAGCGAATCACGGGGGGGGTCCTACAATGAGCAGTTCTTC
V gene: TRBV28; J gene: TRBJ1-1; D gene: .; CDR3 protein: CASSLRQTNTEAFF; CDR3 DNA: TGTGCCAGCAGTTTAAGACAGACCAACACTGAAGCTTTCTTT
V gene: TRBV29-1; J gene: TRBJ2-1; D gene: .; CDR3 protein: CSVRTTTYNEQFF; CDR3 DNA: TGCAGCGTGAGGACTACCACCTACAATGAGCAGTTCTTC
V gene: TRBV5-6; J gene: TRBJ2-5; D gene: .; CDR3 protein: CASSSFRGRETQYF; CDR3 DNA: TGTGCCAGCAGCTCCTTCCGAGGGAGGGAGACCCAGTACTTC
V gene: TRBV5-1; J gene: TRBJ2-2; D gene: TRBD2; CDR3 protein: CASSFSGLAGDGNTGELFF; CDR3 DNA: TGCGCCAGCAGCTTCTCCGGACTAGCGGGAGATGGGAACACCGGGGAGCTGTTTTTT
V gene: TRBV4-2; J gene: TRBJ2-3; D gene: TRBD2; CDR3 protein: CASSQVVAGGLPDTQYF; CDR3 DNA: TGTGCCAGCAGCCAAGTTGTGGCGGGGGGGTTACCAGATACGCAGTATTTT
V gene: TRBV6-5; J gene: TRBJ1-2; D gene: TRBD1; CDR3 protein: CASSNQQGSYGYTF; CDR3 DNA: TGTGCCAGCAGTAACCAACAGGGGAGCTATGGCTACACCTTC
V gene: TRBV29-1; J gene: TRBJ2-1; D gene: .; CDR3 protein: CSVGPVIYNEQFF; CDR3 DNA: TGCAGCGTTGGTCCGGTTATCTACAATGAGCAGTTCTTC
V gene: TRBV10-3; J gene: TRBJ2-2; D gene: .; CDR3 protein: CATLSGVWAGELFF; CDR3 DNA: TGTGCCACCCTATCAGGGGTTTGGGCCGGGGAGCTGTTTTTT
V gene: TRBV19; J gene: TRBJ1-2; D gene: TRBD1; CDR3 protein: CASRPEGAYYGYTF; CDR3 DNA: TGTGCCAGTAGACCCGAGGGGGCTTACTATGGCTACACCTTC
V gene: TRBV28; J gene: TRBJ1-5; D gene: TRBD1; CDR3 protein: CASSLRGLRGYQPQHF; CDR3 DNA: TGTGCCAGCAGTTTGAGGGGGCTCCGCGGCTATCAGCCCCAGCATTTT
V gene: TRBV5-6; J gene: TRBJ2-1; D gene: TRBD1; CDR3 protein: CASSPVGQGAYNEQFF; CDR3 DNA: TGTGCCAGCAGCCCCGTCGGACAGGGCGCCTACAATGAGCAGTTCTTC
V gene: TRBV19; J gene: TRBJ2-1; D gene: TRBD2; CDR3 protein: CASTLAGGHHEQFF; CDR3 DNA: TGTGCCAGTACCCTAGCGGGGGGCCACCATGAGCAGTTCTTC
V gene: TRBV6-1; J gene: TRBJ1-1; D gene: TRBD1; CDR3 protein: CASSGTGEATEAFF; CDR3 DNA: TGTGCCAGCAGTGGAACAGGGGAGGCCACTGAAGCTTTCTTT
V gene: TRBV19; J gene: TRBJ1-1; D gene: TRBD1; CDR3 protein: CASSIAPTGMNTEAFF; CDR3 DNA: TGTGCCAGTAGTATAGCTCCGACAGGGATGAACACTGAAGCTTTCTTT
V gene: TRBV11-2; J gene: TRBJ2-7; D gene: .; CDR3 protein: CASSSIRDKPYEQYF; CDR3 DNA: TGTGCCAGCAGCTCTATCCGGGACAAACCCTACGAGCAGTACTTC
V gene: TRBV27; J gene: TRBJ2-7; D gene: .; CDR3 protein: CASSLLGTLTYEQYF; CDR3 DNA: TGTGCCAGCAGTTTACTCGGGACACTAACCTACGAGCAGTACTTC
V gene: TRBV6-1; J gene: TRBJ1-1; D gene: .; CDR3 protein: CASGRLGDTEAFF; CDR3 DNA: TGTGCCAGCGGTCGGCTAGGTGACACTGAAGCTTTCTTT
V gene: TRBV4-1; J gene: TRBJ2-7; D gene: TRBD2; CDR3 protein: CASSLTGIGGSYEQYF; CDR3 DNA: TGCGCCAGCAGCCTCACCGGGATCGGGGGGTCCTACGAGCAGTACTTC
V gene: TRBV5-1; J gene: TRBJ2-7; D gene: TRBD1; CDR3 protein: CASSLDRESLEQYF; CDR3 DNA: TGCGCCAGCAGCCTGGACAGGGAGTCCCTCGAGCAGTACTTC
V gene: TRBV15; J gene: TRBJ2-1; D gene: TRBD2; CDR3 protein: CATSRGGGTYNEQFF; CDR3 DNA: TGTGCCACCAGCAGAGGCGGGGGGACCTACAATGAGCAGTTCTTC
V gene: TRBV18; J gene: TRBJ1-1; D gene: .; CDR3 protein: CAGSVLEDTEAFF; CDR3 DNA: TGTGCCGGCTCGGTATTAGAGGACACTGAAGCTTTCTTT
V gene: TRBV28; J gene: TRBJ1-5; D gene: TRBD1; CDR3 protein: CASSLRTGSGPQHF; CDR3 DNA: TGTGCCAGCAGTTTGCGGACAGGGAGTGGGCCCCAGCATTTT
V gene: TRBV6-6; J gene: TRBJ2-5; D gene: .; CDR3 protein: CASSYGSRNGETQYF; CDR3 DNA: TGTGCCAGCAGTTATGGGTCGAGGAATGGGGAGACCCAGTACTTC
V gene: TRBV29-1; J gene: TRBJ1-2; D gene: .; CDR3 protein: CSVERSQGTYGYTF; CDR3 DNA: TGCAGCGTTGAGCGGTCCCAGGGGACCTATGGCTACACCTTC
V gene: TRBV14; J gene: TRBJ1-2; D gene: TRBD1; CDR3 protein: CASSPSLSRGVNYGYTF; CDR3 DNA: TGTGCCAGCAGCCCGTCTCTGTCCAGGGGGGTCAACTATGGCTACACCTTC
V gene: TRBV9; J gene: TRBJ2-7; D gene: .; CDR3 protein: CASSVDGRSLDEQYF; CDR3 DNA: TGTGCCAGCAGCGTAGACGGGAGATCCCTTGACGAGCAGTACTTC
V gene: TRBV2; J gene: TRBJ2-7; D gene: TRBD1; CDR3 protein: CASSLPGQGRYEQYF; CDR3 DNA: TGTGCCAGCAGTCTCCCGGGACAGGGGCGCTACGAGCAGTACTTC
V gene: TRBV7-8; J gene: TRBJ2-7; D gene: TRBD2; CDR3 protein: CASSPRDYPTYEQYF; CDR3 DNA: TGTGCCAGCAGCCCGCGGGACTACCCAACCTACGAGCAGTACTTC
V gene: TRBV7-3; J gene: TRBJ1-1; D gene: .; CDR3 protein: CASSQHANTEAFF; CDR3 DNA: TGTGCCAGCAGTCAACACGCGAACACTGAAGCTTTCTTT
V gene: TRBV27; J gene: TRBJ2-2; D gene: .; CDR3 protein: CASSLYGGANTGELFF; CDR3 DNA: TGTGCCAGCAGTTTATATGGGGGGGCTAACACCGGGGAGCTGTTTTTT
V gene: TRBV10-3; J gene: TRBJ1-2; D gene: .; CDR3 protein: CAISEKFYYPPSRGDRYTF; CDR3 DNA: TGTGCCATCAGTGAGAAGTTTTATTACCCCCCCTCCCGGGGGGATAGATACACCTTC
V gene: TRBV6-5; J gene: TRBJ2-1; D gene: TRBD2; CDR3 protein: CASSYLAGGGNEQFF; CDR3 DNA: TGTGCCAGCAGTTACCTAGCGGGGGGGGGCAATGAGCAGTTCTTC
V gene: TRBV4-3; J gene: TRBJ2-2; D gene: TRBD1; CDR3 protein: CASSQDGGQGGIPGELFF; CDR3 DNA: TGCGCCAGCAGCCAAGATGGGGGACAGGGTGGGATTCCCGGGGAGCTGTTTTTT
V gene: TRBV5-1; J gene: TRBJ1-1; D gene: TRBD1; CDR3 protein: CASSRDRLNTEAFF; CDR3 DNA: TGCGCCAGCAGCCGGGACAGACTGAACACTGAAGCTTTCTTT
V gene: TRBV5-1; J gene: TRBJ2-1; D gene: TRBD2; CDR3 protein: CASSLSLAGDNEQFF; CDR3 DNA: TGCGCCAGCAGCTTGAGCCTAGCGGGGGATAATGAGCAGTTCTTC
V gene: TRBV5-1; J gene: TRBJ1-2; D gene: .; CDR3 protein: CASRPTSGGPYGYTF; CDR3 DNA: TGCGCCAGCAGACCGACGTCGGGAGGGCCATATGGCTACACCTTC
V gene: TRBV5-6; J gene: TRBJ2-6; D gene: .; CDR3 protein: CASSSRQVVSNVLTF; CDR3 DNA: TGTGCCAGCAGCTCCCGACAGGTGGTGTCCAACGTCCTGACTTTC
V gene: TRBV27; J gene: TRBJ2-7; D gene: TRBD1; CDR3 protein: CASSLSWGQGAYEQYF; CDR3 DNA: TGTGCCAGCAGTTTAAGCTGGGGACAGGGGGCGTACGAGCAGTACTTC
V gene: TRBV19; J gene: TRBJ1-3; D gene: .; CDR3 protein: CASSMQGLGNTIYF; CDR3 DNA: TGTGCCAGTAGTATGCAGGGCCTTGGAAACACCATATATTTT
V gene: TRBV13; J gene: TRBJ2-2; D gene: TRBD2; CDR3 protein: CASSLGLASLGELFF; CDR3 DNA: TGTGCCAGCAGCTTGGGACTAGCGAGTCTCGGGGAGCTGTTTTTT
V gene: TRBV7-5; J gene: TRBJ2-3; D gene: .; CDR3 protein: CARSLLGKRGQDTQYF; CDR3 DNA: TGTGCCAGAAGCTTGTTGGGCAAGCGGGGGCAAGATACGCAGTATTTT
V gene: TRBV29-1; J gene: TRBJ2-1; D gene: TRBD2; CDR3 protein: CSAQLAGQYNEQFF; CDR3 DNA: TGCAGCGCCCAACTAGCGGGACAATACAATGAGCAGTTCTTC
V gene: TRBV5-4; J gene: TRBJ2-1; D gene: TRBD2; CDR3 protein: CASSPGTSGGYGEQFF; CDR3 DNA: TGTGCCAGCAGCCCCGGGACTAGCGGGGGTTATGGTGAGCAGTTCTTC